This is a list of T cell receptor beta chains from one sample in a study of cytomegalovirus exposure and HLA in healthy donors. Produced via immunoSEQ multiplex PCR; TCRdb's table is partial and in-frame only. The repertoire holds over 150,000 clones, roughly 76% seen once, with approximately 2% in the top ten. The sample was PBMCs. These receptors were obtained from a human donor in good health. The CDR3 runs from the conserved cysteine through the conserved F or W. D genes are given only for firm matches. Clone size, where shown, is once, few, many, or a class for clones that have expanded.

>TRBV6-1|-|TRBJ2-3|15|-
TGTGCCAGCAGTGAACAGGGATGGGGCACAGATACGCAGTATTTT
CASSEQGWGTDTQYF
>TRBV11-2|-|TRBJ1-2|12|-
TGTGCCTCCGCGGATGCTAACTATGGCTACACCTTC
CASADANYGYTF
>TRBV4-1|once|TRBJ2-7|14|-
TGCGCCAGCAGCAACCCTAGGAGGAGGGACGAGCAGTACTTC
CASSNPRRRDEQYF
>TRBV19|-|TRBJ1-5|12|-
TGTGCCAGTAGTTTCTCCGGTCAGCCCCAGCATTTT
CASSFSGQPQHF
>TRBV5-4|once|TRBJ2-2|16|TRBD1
TGTGCCAGCAGCTTGGCTCGGGACAGGGGAGCCGGGGAGCTGTTTTTT
CASSLARDRGAGELFF
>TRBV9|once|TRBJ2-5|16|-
TGTGCCAGCAGCGTAGGAGTTAGCGGTATCCAAGAGACCCAGTACTTC
CASSVGVSGIQETQYF
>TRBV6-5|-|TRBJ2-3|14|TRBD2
TGTGCCAGCAGCAATCCGGGGGGGGCATATACGCAGTATTTT
CASSNPGGAYTQYF
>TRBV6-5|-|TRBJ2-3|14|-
TGTGCCAGCCGTATTAAAGGTGGAGCAGATACGCAGTATTTT
CASRIKGGADTQYF
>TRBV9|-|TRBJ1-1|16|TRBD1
TGTGCCAGCAGCGTAGCCCTGACAGGGGGGGACACTGAAGCTTTCTTT
CASSVALTGGDTEAFF
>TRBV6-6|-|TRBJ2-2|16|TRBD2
TGTGCCAGCACCCCAGGTGGCGGGGGGGCCCCCGGGGAGCTGTTTTTT
CASTPGGGGAPGELFF
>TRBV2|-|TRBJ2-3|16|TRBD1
TGTGCCAGCAGTGACGAGCCGGGGACAGATACAGATACGCAGTATTTT
CASSDEPGTDTDTQYF
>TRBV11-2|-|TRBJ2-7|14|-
TGTGCCAGCAGCTTTTCAGGGGCCCCATACGAGCAGTACTTC
CASSFSGAPYEQYF
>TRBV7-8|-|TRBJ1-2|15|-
TGTGCCAGCAGCTTAGGTGACGCGGTGAGCTATGGCTACACCTTC
CASSLGDAVSYGYTF
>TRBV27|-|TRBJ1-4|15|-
TGTGCCAGCAGTTTACTCTCGAGAGGTAATGAAAAACTGTTTTTT
CASSLLSRGNEKLFF
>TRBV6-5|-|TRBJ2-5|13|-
TGTGCCAGCAGGAGGGGGTTGGGGGAGACCCAGTACTTC
CASRRGLGETQYF
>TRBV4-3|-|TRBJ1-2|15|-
TGCGCCAGCAGCCAAGATAAGGCGGTAAACTATGGCTACACCTTC
CASSQDKAVNYGYTF
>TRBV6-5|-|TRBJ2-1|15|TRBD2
TGTGCCAGCAAGACTAGCGGGGGGGCCTACAATGAGCAGTTCTTC
CASKTSGGAYNEQFF
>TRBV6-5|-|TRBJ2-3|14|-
TGTGCCAGCTCCCGCGGCGGGGCCACAGATACGCAGTATTTT
CASSRGGATDTQYF
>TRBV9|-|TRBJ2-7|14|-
TGTGCCAGCAGCGTAGCTTTTGAGGAGGGCGAGCAGTACTTC
CASSVAFEEGEQYF
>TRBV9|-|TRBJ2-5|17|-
TGTGCCAGCAGCGTAGAGGGCGGACTGAACGGTGGGGAGACCCAGTACTTC
CASSVEGGLNGGETQYF
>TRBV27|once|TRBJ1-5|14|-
TGTGCCAGCAGTTTGGAGGGTTTAGGGCAGCCCCAGCATTTT
CASSLEGLGQPQHF
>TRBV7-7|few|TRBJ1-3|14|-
TGTGCCAGCAGCCCCGGGGGATCGTCTGACACCATATATTTT
CASSPGGSSDTIYF
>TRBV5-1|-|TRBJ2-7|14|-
TGCGCCAGCAGCTTAGAGCTAGAAAGAAGCGAGCAGTACTTC
CASSLELERSEQYF
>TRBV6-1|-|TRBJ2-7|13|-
TGTGCCAGCATTTACCCCCTTAGTTACGAGCAGTACTTC
CASIYPLSYEQYF
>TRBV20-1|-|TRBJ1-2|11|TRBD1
TGCAGTGCAAGACAGGGGTTGGGCTACACCTTC
CSARQGLGYTF
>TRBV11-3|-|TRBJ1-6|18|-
TGTGCCAGCAGCTCCCACGCAGGACAGCTTGAACATAATTCACCCCTCCACTTT
CASSSHAGQLEHNSPLHF
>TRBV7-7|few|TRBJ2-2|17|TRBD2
TGTGCTAGCAGCTTACGGACTAGCGGGCCAAACACCGGGGAGCTGTTTTTT
CASSLRTSGPNTGELFF
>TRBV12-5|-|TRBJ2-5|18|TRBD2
TGTGCTAGTGGTCTACCGGGACTAGCGGGACGACACCGGGAGACCCAGTACTTC
CASGLPGLAGRHRETQYF
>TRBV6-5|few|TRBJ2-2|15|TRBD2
TGTGCCACCTTAGCGGGGGGCCGGAACACCGGGGAGCTGTTTTTT
CATLAGGRNTGELFF
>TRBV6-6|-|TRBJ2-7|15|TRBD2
TGTGCCAGCATCGGTCAGCGGGGGGTCTCCTACGAGCAGTACTTC
CASIGQRGVSYEQYF
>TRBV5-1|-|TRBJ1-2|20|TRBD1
TGCGCCAGCAGCGCGTTCCGGACAGGGGCCAACTCGGTAACCTCTAGTGGCTACACCTTC
CASSAFRTGANSVTSSGYTF